This TCR beta chain derives from a study of early T cells in non-severe SARS-CoV-2 infection. Study summary: Sequenced material consisted of bulk RNA (from unsorted whole blood), and chains were unpaired. Study conclusions and caveats: Using VDJdb, the matching emphasized anti-spike CD8 responses while missing private and CD4 specificities.

On this clonotype: The target antigen is unknown. Mismatch with germline at one junction end may stem from a read error.

Attachment of unique molecular identifiers was made to individual cDNA molecules. A single record per CDR3 protein comes from TCRdb applying MiXCR to the 5' RACE reads. The repertoire holds tens of thousands of distinct CDR3 sequences, with roughly 5.7% as singletons. The CDR3 contains 14 residues. Germline CDR1 and CDR2: DFQATT and SNEGSKA (reference sequence). This sample comprised whole blood, obtained at baseline. The chain employs TRBV20-1 and TRBJ2-1; D is tentatively TRBD1 or TRBD2 (7 bases each). This clonotype was obtained from an adult who was a healthcare worker with PCR-confirmed SARS-CoV-2 infection or an uninfected control (not recorded which). CDR3 in DNA: TGCAGTGTCCCAGGGAGGGGGCGCAAGGCTGAGCAGCTCTTC. Translated, it gives CSVPGRGRKAEQLF.